A selection of T cell receptor beta chains follows, all from one sample in a study of T cell responses to AZD1222 COVID-19 vaccine. Libraries were prepared by immunoSEQ multiplex PCR; TCRdb keeps only in-frame clonotypes and omits some of them. This table holds about 120,000 clones, roughly 88% found once. The sequenced sample was peripheral blood, obtained on day 0 of MenACWY control vaccination. All receptors derive from an adult in good health. Each CDR3 is given with its conserved first and last residue. D genes are given only for firm matches. Size is omitted from some rows. Given values are once, few, many or a class for expanded clones.

J gene | V gene | D gene | clone size | CDR3 protein | CDR3 DNA
TRBJ2-7 | TRBV28 | NA | NA | CASSSGTTDYEQYF | TGTGCCAGCAGTAGTGGGACGACGGACTACGAGCAGTACTTC
TRBJ2-5 | TRBV3-1/TRBV3-2 | TRBD2 | NA | CASSQGTSGRRQETQYF | TGTGCCAGCAGCCAAGGGACTAGCGGGAGAAGACAAGAGACCCAGTACTTC
TRBJ2-1 | TRBV2 | TRBD1 | NA | CASRGQGAYNEQFF | TGTGCCAGCAGAGGACAGGGGGCCTACAATGAGCAGTTCTTC
TRBJ2-5 | TRBV5-1 | TRBD2 | NA | CASSLEGLAGKVGETQYF | TGCGCCAGCAGCTTGGAGGGACTAGCGGGAAAGGTAGGAGAGACCCAGTACTTC
TRBJ1-4 | TRBV15 | NA | NA | CATSRDRGGEKLFF | TGTGCCACCAGCAGAGACAGGGGTGGGGAAAAACTGTTTTTT
TRBJ2-2 | TRBV14 | NA | NA | CASSRFTGELFF | TGTGCCAGCAGCAGGTTCACCGGGGAGCTGTTTTTT
TRBJ1-1 | TRBV7-9 | NA | once | CASSFSPSNTEAFF | TGTGCCAGCAGCTTCAGCCCCTCGAACACTGAAGCTTTCTTT
TRBJ2-3 | TRBV6-4 | NA | NA | CASSEDRAEIGSAQYF | TGTGCCAGCAGTGAAGACCGGGCCGAAATTGGCAGTGCGCAGTATTTT
TRBJ2-5 | TRBV5-5 | TRBD2 | few | CASSLDLRGGQKTQYF | TGTGCCAGCAGCTTGGACCTGCGGGGGGGCCAGAAGACCCAGTACTTC
TRBJ2-5 | TRBV28 | TRBD2 | few | CASSLLLAGLNQETQYF | TGTGCCAGCAGTTTATTACTAGCGGGCCTAAACCAAGAGACCCAGTACTTC
TRBJ2-1 | TRBV7-9 | TRBD1 | NA | CASSAKGQGNYNEQFF | TGTGCCAGCAGCGCAAAGGGACAGGGAAACTACAATGAGCAGTTCTTC
TRBJ2-1 | TRBV19 | NA | NA | CASSIGGGPPNEQFF | TGTGCCAGTAGTATCGGTGGGGGGCCCCCAAATGAGCAGTTCTTC
TRBJ1-3 | TRBV15 | NA | NA | CATSREISGNTIYF | TGTGCCACCAGCAGAGAGATTTCTGGAAACACCATATATTTT
TRBJ2-5 | TRBV25-1 | NA | NA | CASSEYRAGQETQYF | TGTGCCAGCAGTGAATACAGGGCAGGACAAGAGACCCAGTACTTC
TRBJ2-2 | TRBV5-5 | TRBD1 | NA | CASSLTTGTNTGELFF | TGTGCCAGCAGCTTGACGACAGGGACGAACACCGGGGAGCTGTTTTTT
TRBJ1-6 | TRBV2 | NA | NA | CASSYRDIGLDSPLHF | TGTGCCAGCAGTTACCGGGACATCGGGTTAGATTCACCCCTCCACTTT
TRBJ1-6 | TRBV7-9 | TRBD1 | NA | CASSLDPRGQGYVTPLHF | TGTGCCAGCAGCCTCGACCCCAGAGGACAGGGCTATGTCACACCCCTCCACTTT